This T cell receptor beta chain was found in a study of coeliac disease (dated by TCRdb to between 2021 and 2024). The study in broad terms: Coeliac patients were classed as newly diagnosed active disease, refractory coeliac disease type I, or disease controlled by a gluten-free diet. Of the 30 or so patients in the full study, roughly 22 had coeliac disease confirmed by serology and 8 were controls with non-small intestinal disorders. The study applied next-generation sequencing of rearranged TRB and TRG CDR3 regions to small intestinal lymphocyte fractions from coeliac and non-coeliac patients. The study was aimed at characterising TR repertoires of small intestinal T cells in active, refractory type I and gluten-free-diet-treated coeliac disease. Samples from some 27 subjects were successfully TRB sequenced, and these included around 24 paired samples of bulk unsorted intraepithelial and lamina propria cells. Results and caveats for the whole study, not just this receptor: Published gliadin-specific TRB sequences were detected in about 55% of the 18 coeliac lamina propria samples but in only 1 of 6 controls. The separation of intraepithelial from lamina propria cells did not yield high-purity fractions, so cross-contamination between compartments was possible. The approach was considered by the authors to be unsuitable for unbiased detection of gliadin-specific T cells, as gliadin-specific T cells are scarce and rarely shared between patients. TRB repertoires were largely private; most amino acid sequences were unique to one sample, and V-gene usage did not differ significantly by disease group. Lower clonality than in controls was observed in the TRB and TRG repertoires of active coeliac intraepithelial and lamina propria samples, suggesting that diverse T cells were recruited.

This clone was counted between two and nine times. Its target antigen remains unknown. No base quality information exists; no much larger clone differs at one position. The method was the immunoSEQ multiplex PCR assay. In a multiplexed PCR, the TR loci were amplified; reverse primers were designed against J gene segments, whereas forward primers were designed against V gene segments. The amplified CDR3 regions were sequenced using the Illumina HiSeq System. The authors' analysis ran thus. Closely related reads were merged by a nearest-neighbour algorithm to remove PCR and sequencing errors and to collapse the data into unique sequences. Each repertoire was summarised by clonality and by T cell density, with T cell density defined as TR molecules per amount of genomic DNA input. CDR3 amino acid sequences present in at least 80% of unsorted samples were defined as public TRs, and these public TRs were then tested for differential abundance between coeliac and control samples. Each lamina propria sample was queried against a list of some 220 published gliadin-specific TRB sequences. Kruskal-Wallis tests followed by Dunn post-tests were used to test for differences in clonality and density between disease groups. The immuneACCESS repertoire file appears here via TCRdb, limited to in-frame rearrangements. These files lack a portion of the clones; in checked studies, under half of the deficit traces to unresolved V genes, and the cause of the others is not known. The V and J calls and clone size come from that table; D and trimming were worked out from the DNA. The sample yields thousands of clones; 60% to 70% were counted once. About 4.5% of the sample is taken by the ten largest.

Cells were frozen in aliquots of 500,000 to 650,000 in DMSO/FBS in liquid nitrogen, and a single aliquot from each fraction was used for sequencing. Endoscopy and small intestinal biopsy were performed in all 30 patients in the study. Once intraepithelial cells had been isolated, the leftover biopsy tissue was digested with collagenase to release lamina propria cells. Genomic DNA was extracted from frozen unsorted cell fractions using the Qiagen DNeasy blood extraction kit. Specimen: lamina propria lymphocytes from the gut. The meaning of the sample's cell subset or site label: lamina propria cell (LPC) fraction of small intestinal biopsy. The clonotype comes from a young woman with active celiac disease.

The CDR3 loop reads CASSQTGESNQPQHF. The nucleotide sequence reads TGTGCCAGCAGCCAAACAGGGGAAAGCAATCAGCCCCAGCATTTT. This chain is built from TRBV4-2 and TRBJ1-5, with TRBD1 matching 7 junction bases. Germline trimming amounts to 2 bases on V and 1 base on J, with 2 as the count of junction bases outside the gene matches. The CDR1 and CDR2 encoded by the germline V gene are LGHNA and YNFKEQ. Measured from the cysteine to the phenylalanine, the CDR3 is 15 residues long. Here the CDR3 DNA is all that survives: 45 bases in frame from base 1.